This TCR beta chain was captured in a study of glioma-infiltrating T cells. The iRepertoire nested amplicon-rescue multiplex PCR amplified TCR alpha and beta CDR3s from RNA. TCRdb called the multiplex PCR reads again in MiXCR, with one record for every CDR3 protein. The top ten hold about 12% of the sample, which has around 350,000 distinct CDR3 sequences, 35% to 45% seen once. This clonotype was detected only once. Germline V gene data show CDR1 as SGHNT and CDR2 as YYREEE (reference sequence). V lost 0 bases, J lost 7 bases, and 9 bases stayed unmatched. This CDR3 has 15 residues. The V and J genes are TRBV5-4 and TRBJ1-2; 7 bases fit TRBD1. The sequencing sample was made of glioma tissue, nonneoplastic brain tissue, or PBMCs (not recorded which). This TCR was recovered from a human donor with low-grade glioma or glioblastoma, undergoing nonglioma brain surgery, or in good health (not recorded which). The CDR3 spells CASSLGLTGFSGYTF. DNA of the CDR3: TGTGCCAGCAGCTTGGGGCTGACAGGGTTCTCTGGCTACACCTTC.